This T cell receptor (beta chain) was sequenced during a study of blood T cell repertoires in COVID-19. Study as a whole: Donors in the United States, Italy and Spain gave samples during acute or convalescent COVID-19. T cells, B-cell-depleted T cells, or PBMCs supplied cDNA or gDNA.

The CDR3 covers 17 residues. With 4 bases removed from V and 0 bases from J, the gap between germline ends came to 18 bases. Germline V CDR1 and CDR2: SGHVS, FQNEAQ. The repertoire was sequenced with immunoSEQ multiplex PCR; TCRdb's copy has only in-frame clones and lacks some. The table shows approximately 89,000 clones, with roughly 80% occurring only once. The sequencing input was peripheral blood. The source is a human donor in a cohort sampled during active COVID-19. The rearrangement uses TRBV7-8 and TRBJ2-5; TRBD2 might be the D (7 bases). The CDR3 loop reads CASSSPGGGPDQETQYF. The CDR3 nucleotides read TGTGCCAGCAGCTCCCCTGGGGGGGGCCCAGACCAAGAGACCCAGTACTTC.